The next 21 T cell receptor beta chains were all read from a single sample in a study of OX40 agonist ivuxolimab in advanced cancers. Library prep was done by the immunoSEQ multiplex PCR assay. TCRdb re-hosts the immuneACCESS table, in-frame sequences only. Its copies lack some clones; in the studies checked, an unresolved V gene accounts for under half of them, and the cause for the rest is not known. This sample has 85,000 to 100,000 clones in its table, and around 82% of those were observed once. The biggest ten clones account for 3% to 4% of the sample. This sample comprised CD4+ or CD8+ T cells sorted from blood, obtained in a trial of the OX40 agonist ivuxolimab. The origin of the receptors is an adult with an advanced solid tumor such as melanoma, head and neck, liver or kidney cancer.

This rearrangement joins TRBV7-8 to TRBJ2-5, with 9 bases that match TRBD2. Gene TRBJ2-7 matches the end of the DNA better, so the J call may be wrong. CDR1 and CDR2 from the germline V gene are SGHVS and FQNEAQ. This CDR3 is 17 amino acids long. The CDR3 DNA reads TGTGCCAGCAGCTTAGTTCGGGCGGGAGGGACCTCCTACGAGCAGTACTTC. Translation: CASSLVRAGGTSYEQYF.

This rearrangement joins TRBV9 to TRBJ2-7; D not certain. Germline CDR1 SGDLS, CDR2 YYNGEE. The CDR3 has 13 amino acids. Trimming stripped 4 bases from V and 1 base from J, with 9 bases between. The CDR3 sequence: CASSPDRSYEQYF. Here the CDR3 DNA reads TGTGCCAGCAGCCCCGACCGTTCCTACGAGCAGTACTTC.

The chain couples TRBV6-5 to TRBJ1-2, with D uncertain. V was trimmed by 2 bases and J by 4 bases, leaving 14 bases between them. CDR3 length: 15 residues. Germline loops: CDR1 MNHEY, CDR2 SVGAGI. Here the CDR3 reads CASSYLSDGSYGYTF. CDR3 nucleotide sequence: TGTGCCAGCAGTTACCTAAGCGACGGATCCTATGGCTACACCTTC.

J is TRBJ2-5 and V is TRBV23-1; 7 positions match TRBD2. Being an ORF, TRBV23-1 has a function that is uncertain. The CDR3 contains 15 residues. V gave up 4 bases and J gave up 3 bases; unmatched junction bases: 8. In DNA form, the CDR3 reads TGCGCCAGCAGTCTCAGGTGGGGAGGGGAAGAGACCCAGTACTTC. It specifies CASSLRWGGEETQYF.

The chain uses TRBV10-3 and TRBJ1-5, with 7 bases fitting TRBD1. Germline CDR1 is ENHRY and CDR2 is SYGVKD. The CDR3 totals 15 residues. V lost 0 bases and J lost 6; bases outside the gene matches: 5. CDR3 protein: CAISESDRQGQPQHF. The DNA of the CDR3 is TGTGCCATCAGTGAGTCGGACAGGCAAGGTCAGCCCCAGCATTTT.

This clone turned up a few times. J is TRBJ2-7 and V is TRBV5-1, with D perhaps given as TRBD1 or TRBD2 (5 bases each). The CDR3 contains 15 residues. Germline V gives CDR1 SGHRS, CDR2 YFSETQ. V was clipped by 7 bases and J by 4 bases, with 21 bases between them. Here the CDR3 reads CASRGGPDTQYEQYF. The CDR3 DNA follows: TGCGCCAGCCGTGGGGGACCCGACACCCAATACGAGCAGTACTTC.

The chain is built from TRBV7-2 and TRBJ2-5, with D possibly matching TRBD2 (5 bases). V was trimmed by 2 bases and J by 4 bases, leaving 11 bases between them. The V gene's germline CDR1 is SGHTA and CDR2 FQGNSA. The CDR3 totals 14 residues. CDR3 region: CASSLRPSTETQYF. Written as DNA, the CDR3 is TGTGCCAGCAGCTTACGCCCTAGCACAGAGACCCAGTACTTC.

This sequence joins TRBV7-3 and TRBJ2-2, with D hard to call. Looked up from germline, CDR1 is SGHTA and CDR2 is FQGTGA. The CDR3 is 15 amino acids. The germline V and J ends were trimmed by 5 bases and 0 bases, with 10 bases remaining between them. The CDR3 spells CASSPLESNTGELFF. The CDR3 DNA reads TGTGCCAGCAGCCCCCTGGAATCGAACACCGGGGAGCTGTTTTTT.

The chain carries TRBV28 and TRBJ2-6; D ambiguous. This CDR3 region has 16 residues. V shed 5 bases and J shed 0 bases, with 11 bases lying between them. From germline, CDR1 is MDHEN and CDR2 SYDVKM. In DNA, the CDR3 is TGTGCCAGCAGTCCCATCGGACCCTCTGGGGCCAACGTCCTGACTTTC. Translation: CASSPIGPSGANVLTF.

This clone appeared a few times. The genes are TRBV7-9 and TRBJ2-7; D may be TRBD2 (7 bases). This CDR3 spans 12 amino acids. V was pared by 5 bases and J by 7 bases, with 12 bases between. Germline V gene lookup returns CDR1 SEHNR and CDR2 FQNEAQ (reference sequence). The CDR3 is CASSLGGREQYF. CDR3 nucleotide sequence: TGTGCCAGCAGCCTGGGGGGGCGGGAGCAGTACTTC.

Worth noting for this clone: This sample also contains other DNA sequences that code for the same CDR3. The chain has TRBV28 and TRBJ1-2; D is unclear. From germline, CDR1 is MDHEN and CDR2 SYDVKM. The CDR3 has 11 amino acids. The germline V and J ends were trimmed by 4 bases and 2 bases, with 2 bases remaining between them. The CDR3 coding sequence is TGTGCCAGCAGTTCCAACTATGGCTACACCTTC. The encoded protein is CASSSNYGYTF.

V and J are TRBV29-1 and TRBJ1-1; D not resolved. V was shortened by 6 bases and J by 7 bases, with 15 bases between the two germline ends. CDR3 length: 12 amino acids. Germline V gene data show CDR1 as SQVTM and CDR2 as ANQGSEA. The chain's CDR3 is CSVALSSSEAFF. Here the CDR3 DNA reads TGCAGCGTAGCCCTGAGCTCGAGTGAAGCTTTCTTT.

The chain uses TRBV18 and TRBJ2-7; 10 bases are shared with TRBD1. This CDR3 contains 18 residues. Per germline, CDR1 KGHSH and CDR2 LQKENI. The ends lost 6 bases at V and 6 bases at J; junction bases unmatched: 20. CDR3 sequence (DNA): TGTGCCAGCTCGCCTACGAGCGAGACAGGGGGCCGGGCGGGCGAGCAGTACTTC. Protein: CASSPTSETGGRAGEQYF.

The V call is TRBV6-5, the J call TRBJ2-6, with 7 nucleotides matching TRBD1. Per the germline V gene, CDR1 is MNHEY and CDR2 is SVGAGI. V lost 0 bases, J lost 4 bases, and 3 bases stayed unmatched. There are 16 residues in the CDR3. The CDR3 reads CASSYSTGTGANVLTF. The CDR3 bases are TGTGCCAGCAGTTACTCGACAGGGACCGGGGCCAACGTCCTGACTTTC.

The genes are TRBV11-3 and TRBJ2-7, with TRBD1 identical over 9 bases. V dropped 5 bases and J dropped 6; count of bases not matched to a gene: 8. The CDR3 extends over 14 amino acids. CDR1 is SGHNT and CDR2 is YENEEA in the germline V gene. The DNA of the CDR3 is TGTGCCAGCAGCATCCTGGGACAGGGAACCGAGCAGTACTTC. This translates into CASSILGQGTEQYF.

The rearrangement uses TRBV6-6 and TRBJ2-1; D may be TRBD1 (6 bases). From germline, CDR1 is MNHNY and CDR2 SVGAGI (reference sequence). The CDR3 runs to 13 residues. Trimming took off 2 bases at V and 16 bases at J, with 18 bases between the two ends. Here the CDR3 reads CASSYGRTERDFF. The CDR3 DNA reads TGTGCCAGCAGTTACGGTCGGACAGAACGAGACTTCTTC.

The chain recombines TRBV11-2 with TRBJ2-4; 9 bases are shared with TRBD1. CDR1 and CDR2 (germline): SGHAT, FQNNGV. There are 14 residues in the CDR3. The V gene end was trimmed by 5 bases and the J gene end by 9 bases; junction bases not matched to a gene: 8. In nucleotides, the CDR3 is TGTGCCAGCAGCCCGAGACAGGGGGGGTCCATTCAGTACTTC. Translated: CASSPRQGGSIQYF. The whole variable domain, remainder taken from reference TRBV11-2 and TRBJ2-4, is EAGVAQSPRYKIIEKRQSVAFWCNPISGHATLYWYQQILGQGPKLLIQFQNNGVVDDSQLPKDRFSAERLKGVDSTLKIQPAKLEDSAVYLCASSPRQGGSIQYFGAGTRLSVL.

This chain's CDR3 is CAWKWVGELFF. The CDR3 bases are TGTGCCTGGAAGTGGGTTGGGGAGCTGTTTTTT. V and J are TRBV30 and TRBJ2-2; D ambiguous. The germline gives CDR1 GTSNPN, CDR2 SVGIG (reference sequence). The CDR3 runs to 11 residues. Trimming pared 4 bases from V and 8 bases from J, leaving 8 bases between.

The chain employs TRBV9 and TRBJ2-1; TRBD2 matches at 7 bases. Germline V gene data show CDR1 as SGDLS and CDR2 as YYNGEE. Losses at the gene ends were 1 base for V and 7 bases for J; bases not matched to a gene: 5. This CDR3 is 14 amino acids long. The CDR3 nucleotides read TGTGCCAGCAGCGTAAGCGGGATCTTAAATGAGCAGTTCTTC. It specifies CASSVSGILNEQFF.

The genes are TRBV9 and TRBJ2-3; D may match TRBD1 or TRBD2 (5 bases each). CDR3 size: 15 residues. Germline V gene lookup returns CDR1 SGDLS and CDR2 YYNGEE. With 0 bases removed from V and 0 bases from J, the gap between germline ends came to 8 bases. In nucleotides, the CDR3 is TGTGCCAGCAGCGTAGGAGGGGTGAGCACAGATACGCAGTATTTT. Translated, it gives CASSVGGVSTDTQYF.

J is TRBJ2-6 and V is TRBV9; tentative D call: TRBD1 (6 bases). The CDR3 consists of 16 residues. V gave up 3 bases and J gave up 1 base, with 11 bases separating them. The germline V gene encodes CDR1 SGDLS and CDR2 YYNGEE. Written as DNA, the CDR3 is TGTGCCAGCAGCGCGGGACACCCGTCTGGGGCCAACGTCCTGACTTTC. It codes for CASSAGHPSGANVLTF.